This T cell receptor (beta chain) emerged from a study of blood T cell repertoires in COVID-19. On the study more broadly: Samples taken during acute and convalescent COVID-19 were collected in the United States, Italy and Spain. From T cells, B-cell-depleted T cells, or PBMCs came the material, which was cDNA or gDNA.

Germline V gene lookup returns CDR1 KGHDR and CDR2 SFDVKD. V was clipped by 4 bases and J by 9 bases, with 18 bases between them. The CDR3 has 14 amino acids. Authors' data handling: Reference gene primer amplification gave nucleated cell count estimates. The assay was immunoSEQ multiplex PCR, and TCRdb's table has in-frame clones only and misses some. From that table come the V and J calls and clone size; the DNA was used to work out D and trimming. The repertoire holds under 450,000 clones, roughly 80% seen once, with under 1.2% in the top ten. The clonotype was recovered from a human donor with acute or convalescent COVID-19. The donor label of this sample is uncertain. The chain recombines TRBV24-1 with TRBJ2-7, with D maybe TRBD2 (5 bases). Sample: peripheral blood. In nucleotides, the CDR3 is TGTGCCACCAGTGACCATGGACTCTCCGGCGTGCAGTACTTC. As protein: CATSDHGLSGVQYF.